This T cell receptor beta chain was sequenced during a study of blood T cells in healthy people across ages. PCR was performed a second time for roughly 6 to 12 cycles using a sample-barcoded 5' primer and a J-beta primer mix. TCRdb fed the 5' RACE reads into MiXCR, producing one record per CDR3 protein. The data show about 670,000 distinct CDR3 sequences, around 41% seen once. Findings and limits, study-wide: Across samples, TCR beta diversity tracked strongly with naive T cell percentage. Lack of knowledge of donor CMV status possibly confounded expanded clonotype changes.

Per sample, at least 5 micrograms of total RNA were extracted. Worth noting for this clonotype: Antigen specificity is unknown.

The sequenced sample consisted of blood. The sequence was obtained from an elderly man in good health.

CDR3 nucleotides: TGTGCCAGCAGCTCAGAAACAGGGCACTATGGCTACACCTTC. It is translated as CASSSETGHYGYTF. The J gene is TRBJ1-2, the V gene TRBV7-9, with D maybe TRBD1 (6 bases). The CDR3 spans 14 residues. Germline V lookup: CDR1 SEHNR, CDR2 FQNEAQ (reference sequence). The germline V and J ends were trimmed by 4 bases and 3 bases, with 12 bases remaining between them.